These T cell receptor beta chains were read from a single sample in a study of neoadjuvant anti-PD-1 for oral cavity cancer. TCRdb keeps only in-frame clones here, not all; method: immunoSEQ multiplex PCR. Found here are around 65,000 clones, 70% to 90% of them singletons; the top ten hold 2.5% to 3%. This material consisted of PBMCs, taken after nivolumab (anti-PD-1) treatment. The receptors were sampled from a person aged 35-79 years with oral cavity squamous cell carcinoma. Both conserved end residues are part of each CDR3. D genes are given only for firm matches. Not all rows give a size; the values are once, few, many and, for expanded clones, a class.

D gene	J gene	clone size	V gene	CDR3 protein	CDR3 DNA
NA	TRBJ1-2	NA	TRBV19	CASTRGASNYGYTF	TGTGCCAGTACTAGGGGAGCTAGTAACTATGGCTACACCTTC
TRBD2	TRBJ2-1	NA	TRBV6-1	CASSEVGLGSYNEQFF	TGTGCCAGCAGTGAGGTGGGACTAGGCTCCTACAATGAGCAGTTCTTC
NA	TRBJ2-7	NA	TRBV11-1	CASSARRGVGEQYF	TGTGCCAGCAGCGCCCGAAGGGGGGTGGGCGAGCAGTACTTC
NA	TRBJ2-1	NA	TRBV11-2	CASSSLMGFGEQFF	TGTGCCAGCAGCTCTCTAATGGGGTTTGGTGAGCAGTTCTTC
NA	TRBJ2-3	NA	TRBV30	CAWSSGQRGDTQYF	TGTGCCTGGAGTTCAGGGCAAAGGGGAGATACGCAGTATTTT
NA	TRBJ2-7	NA	TRBV7-9	CASSLAGAVGQYF	TGTGCCAGCAGCTTAGCGGGAGCCGTTGGGCAGTACTTC
NA	TRBJ2-3	NA	TRBV21-1	CASSKEGGTDTQYF	TGTGCCAGCAGCAAAGAGGGGGGGACAGATACGCAGTATTTT
NA	TRBJ1-1	NA	TRBV6-5	CASSNKGDTEAFF	TGTGCCAGCAGTAATAAAGGGGACACTGAAGCTTTCTTT
TRBD1	TRBJ1-2	once	TRBV19	CASKGYTGTGGSSEGYTF	TGTGCCAGTAAAGGGTACACGGGGACAGGTGGGTCGTCGGAGGGCTACACCTTC
NA	TRBJ1-5	NA	TRBV7-9	CASSSGSASNQPQHF	TGTGCCAGCAGCTCCGGCTCAGCCAGCAATCAGCCCCAGCATTTT
TRBD1	TRBJ2-7	NA	TRBV9	CASSPGQGSYVQYF	TGTGCCAGCAGCCCGGGACAGGGGAGTTACGTGCAGTACTTC
TRBD2	TRBJ2-7	NA	TRBV5-1	CASSTGAGGPFEQYF	TGCGCCAGCAGCACGGGGGCGGGAGGGCCTTTCGAGCAGTACTTC
NA	TRBJ2-5	NA	TRBV29-1	CSVEPGGETQYF	TGCAGCGTTGAACCAGGCGGAGAGACCCAGTACTTC
NA	TRBJ2-2	NA	TRBV5-8	CASSPSNTGELFF	TGTGCCAGCAGCCCATCTAACACCGGGGAGCTGTTTTTT
TRBD1	TRBJ1-5	NA	TRBV7-8	CASSTRVRGWRPQHF	TGTGCCAGCAGCACCCGGGTCAGGGGGTGGCGGCCCCAGCATTTT
TRBD2	TRBJ2-3	once	TRBV7-8	CASSVGTSPPGDTQYF	TGTGCCAGCAGCGTTGGGACTAGCCCGCCTGGGGATACGCAGTATTTT
TRBD1	TRBJ1-1	NA	TRBV5-1	CASTPGQGGTEAFF	TGCGCCAGCACCCCCGGACAGGGGGGCACTGAAGCTTTCTTT
NA	TRBJ1-6	NA	TRBV6-1	CASSEEGRGGSPLHF	TGTGCCAGCAGTGAAGAAGGCAGGGGAGGGTCACCCCTCCACTTT
NA	TRBJ1-6	NA	TRBV9	CASSPRAQANNSPLHF	TGTGCCAGCAGCCCCCGGGCACAGGCTAATAATTCACCCCTCCACTTT
NA	TRBJ2-1	NA	TRBV15	CATSRARRVEQFF	TGTGCCACCAGCAGAGCTCGGCGGGTTGAGCAGTTCTTC
NA	TRBJ2-5	NA	TRBV7-8	CASSLVVLETQYF	TGTGCCAGCAGCTTAGTGGTGCTGGAGACCCAGTACTTC
NA	TRBJ2-1	NA	TRBV27	CASSFLGDSYNEQFF	TGTGCCAGCAGTTTTCTGGGAGACTCCTACAATGAGCAGTTCTTC
TRBD1	TRBJ2-7	NA	TRBV29-1	CSVGWGQGEQYF	TGCAGCGTTGGATGGGGACAGGGAGAGCAGTACTTC
NA	TRBJ2-4	NA	TRBV4-1	CASSQEQHRVDIQYF	TGCGCCAGCAGCCAAGAACAACACAGGGTGGACATTCAGTACTTC
NA	TRBJ2-7	NA	TRBV15	CATSTGSTGTYEQYF	TGTGCCACCAGCACGGGTTCGACGGGAACCTACGAGCAGTACTTC
TRBD2	TRBJ2-2	NA	TRBV10-3	CAIRGSGGLTGELFF	TGTGCCATCAGGGGTAGCGGGGGGCTCACCGGGGAGCTGTTTTTT
TRBD2	TRBJ2-2	NA	TRBV27	CASSFSSGNTGELFF	TGTGCCAGCAGTTTTTCTAGCGGTAACACCGGGGAGCTGTTTTTT
NA	TRBJ2-1	NA	TRBV6-1	CASSAQLREQFF	TGTGCCAGCAGTGCCCAGTTGCGTGAGCAGTTCTTC
TRBD1	TRBJ2-7	NA	TRBV10-3	CAISAGQGYEQYF	TGTGCCATCAGTGCAGGACAGGGCTACGAGCAGTACTTC
NA	TRBJ1-4	NA	TRBV5-1	CASRKSIAESNEKLFF	TGCGCCAGCAGAAAATCCATCGCAGAGTCTAATGAAAAACTGTTTTTT
NA	TRBJ1-4	NA	TRBV7-8	CASSVSTNEKLFF	TGTGCCAGCAGCGTGTCAACTAATGAAAAACTGTTTTTT